This T cell receptor (beta chain) was sequenced during a study of OX40 agonist ivuxolimab in advanced cancers. Findings of the study overall: Dose levels from 0.1 to 3.0 mg/kg saw CD4+ and CD8+ blood T cells expand clonally by week 6.

Repertoires were generated with immunoSEQ multiplex PCR, while TCRdb's copy carries only in-frame clones and drops some. The sample holds under 85,000 clones, 85% to 90% seen once. V lost 6 bases and J 4 bases, leaving 16 bases between the germline ends. In germline, CDR1 is SGHAT, CDR2 FQNNGV. The CDR3 runs to 15 residues. The count of this clone is one. The antigen is not known. The sample in question was CD4+ or CD8+ T cells sorted from blood, obtained in a trial of the OX40 agonist ivuxolimab. The chain is built from TRBV11-2 and TRBJ1-5, with D tentatively TRBD1 (5 bases). The receptor's source is an adult with an advanced solid tumor such as melanoma, head and neck, liver or kidney cancer. CDR3 in amino acids: CASSLRVGGNQPQHF. The CDR3 nucleotides are TGTGCCAGCAGTTTGAGGGTTGGGGGGAATCAGCCCCAGCATTTT.